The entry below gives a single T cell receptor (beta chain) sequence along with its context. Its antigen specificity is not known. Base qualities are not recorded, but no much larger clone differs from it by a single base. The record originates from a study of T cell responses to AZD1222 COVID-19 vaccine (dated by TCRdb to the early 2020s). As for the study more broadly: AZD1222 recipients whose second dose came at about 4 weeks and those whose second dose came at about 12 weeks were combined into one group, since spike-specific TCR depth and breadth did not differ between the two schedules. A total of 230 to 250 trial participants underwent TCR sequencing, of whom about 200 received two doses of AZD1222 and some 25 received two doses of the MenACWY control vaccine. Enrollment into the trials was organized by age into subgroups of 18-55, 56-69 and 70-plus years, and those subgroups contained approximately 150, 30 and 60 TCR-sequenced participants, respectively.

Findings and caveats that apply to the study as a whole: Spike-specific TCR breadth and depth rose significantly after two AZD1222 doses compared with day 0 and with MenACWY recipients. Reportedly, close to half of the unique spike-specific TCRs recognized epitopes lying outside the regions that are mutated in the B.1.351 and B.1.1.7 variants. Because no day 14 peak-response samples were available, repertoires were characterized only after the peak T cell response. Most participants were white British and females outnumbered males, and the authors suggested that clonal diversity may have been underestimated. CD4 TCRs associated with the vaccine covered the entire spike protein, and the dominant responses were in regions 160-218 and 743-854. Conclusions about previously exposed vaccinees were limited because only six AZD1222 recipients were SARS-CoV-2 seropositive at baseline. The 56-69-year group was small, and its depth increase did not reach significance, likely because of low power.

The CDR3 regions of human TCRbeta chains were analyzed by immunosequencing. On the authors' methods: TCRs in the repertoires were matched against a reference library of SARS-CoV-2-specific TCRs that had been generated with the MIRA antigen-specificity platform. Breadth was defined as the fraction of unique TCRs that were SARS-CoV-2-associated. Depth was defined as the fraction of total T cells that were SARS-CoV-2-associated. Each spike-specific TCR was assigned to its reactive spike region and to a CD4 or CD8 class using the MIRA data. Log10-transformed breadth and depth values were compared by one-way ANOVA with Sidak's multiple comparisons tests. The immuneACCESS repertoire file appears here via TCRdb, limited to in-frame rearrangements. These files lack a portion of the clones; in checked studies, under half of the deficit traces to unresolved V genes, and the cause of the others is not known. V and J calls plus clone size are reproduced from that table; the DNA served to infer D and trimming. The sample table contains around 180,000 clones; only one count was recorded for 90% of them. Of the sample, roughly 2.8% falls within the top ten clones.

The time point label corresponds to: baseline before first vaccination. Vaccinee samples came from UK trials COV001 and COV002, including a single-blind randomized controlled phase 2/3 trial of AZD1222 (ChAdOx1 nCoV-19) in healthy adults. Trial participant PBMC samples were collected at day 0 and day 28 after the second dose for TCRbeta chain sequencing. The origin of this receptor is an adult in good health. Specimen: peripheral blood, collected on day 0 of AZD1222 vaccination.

The CDR3 reads as follows: CASGLDTQPQHF. The sequenced DNA is TGTGCTAGTGGTTTGGACACTCAGCCCCAGCATTTT. The chain is encoded by TRBV12-5 joined to TRBJ1-5; too little of a D gene remains to name it. Inclusive of the bounding cysteine and phenylalanine, the CDR3 is 12 residues long. The kept DNA is CDR3 alone, 36 bases in frame from the first base. V drops 1 base and J drops 6 bases, leaving 4 bases in between. Per the germline V gene, LGHNT is the CDR1 and FRNRAP is the CDR2.